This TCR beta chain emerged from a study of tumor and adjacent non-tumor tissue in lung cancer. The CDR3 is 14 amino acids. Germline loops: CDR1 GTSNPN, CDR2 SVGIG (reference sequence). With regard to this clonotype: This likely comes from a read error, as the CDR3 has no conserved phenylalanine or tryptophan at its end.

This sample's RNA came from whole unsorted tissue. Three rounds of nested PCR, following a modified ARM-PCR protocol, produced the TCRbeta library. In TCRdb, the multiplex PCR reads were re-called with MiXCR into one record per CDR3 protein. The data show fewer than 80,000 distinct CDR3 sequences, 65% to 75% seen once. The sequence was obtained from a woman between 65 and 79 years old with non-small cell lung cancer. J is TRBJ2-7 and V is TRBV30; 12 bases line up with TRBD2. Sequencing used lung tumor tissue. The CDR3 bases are TGTACCTGGAGTCGGACTAGCGGGATCTACGAGCAGTACTCC. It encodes CTWSRTSGIYEQYS.